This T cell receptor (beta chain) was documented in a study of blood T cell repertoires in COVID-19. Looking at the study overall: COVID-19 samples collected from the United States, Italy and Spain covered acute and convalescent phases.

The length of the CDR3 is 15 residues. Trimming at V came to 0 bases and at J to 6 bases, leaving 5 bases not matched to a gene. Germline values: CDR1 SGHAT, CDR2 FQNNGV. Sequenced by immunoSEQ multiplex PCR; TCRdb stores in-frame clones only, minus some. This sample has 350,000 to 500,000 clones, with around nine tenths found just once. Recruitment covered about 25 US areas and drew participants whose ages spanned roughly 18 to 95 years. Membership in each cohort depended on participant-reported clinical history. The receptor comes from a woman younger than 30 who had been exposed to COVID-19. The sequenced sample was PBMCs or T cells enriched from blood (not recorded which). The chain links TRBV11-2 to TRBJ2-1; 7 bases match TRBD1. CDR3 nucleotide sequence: TGTGCCAGCAGCTTAGAGACAGGGATCGTCAATGAGCAGTTCTTC. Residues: CASSLETGIVNEQFF.